This T cell receptor beta chain originates from a study of PD-1 and CTLA-4 blockade in melanoma. Clones were sequenced by immunoSEQ multiplex PCR, and TCRdb holds only the in-frame ones, with some missing. Altogether some 15,000 clones are present, 65% to 75% being singletons, with the ten largest covering approximately 15%. Trimming stripped 6 bases from V and 0 bases from J, with 14 bases between. The CDR3 has 15 residues. Looked up from germline, CDR1 is MNHEY and CDR2 is SMNVEV (reference sequence). This clone was seen just once. The clonotype was recovered from a human donor with melanoma. The specimen comprised CD8+ T cells from peripheral blood, sampled before anti-PD-1 treatment. The rearrangement links TRBV27 to TRBJ1-2; unclear D gene. CDR3 in DNA: TGTGCCAGCAGCGAAACGGGCCTAGCTAACTATGGCTACACCTTC. It translates to CASSETGLANYGYTF.